These 10 T cell receptor beta chains came from one sample sequenced in a study of PD-1 blockade in classical Hodgkin lymphoma. The assay was immunoSEQ multiplex PCR, and TCRdb's table has in-frame clones only and misses some. The data hold fewer than 110,000 clones, with more than 85% observed a single time. Autologous stem cell transplantation was followed by relapse in every patient, and brentuximab vedotin exposure varied. The sequencing here drew on peripheral blood mononuclear cells (PBMCs), taken before the second cycle of nivolumab. These receptors all come from a human donor with classical Hodgkin lymphoma.

The chain has TRBV6-5 and TRBJ1-5; no reliable D call. The CDR3 length is 16 residues. V shed 0 bases and J shed 0 bases, with 9 bases lying between them. The germline gives CDR1 MNHEY, CDR2 SVGAGI. CDR3 in amino acids: CASSYSSGTSNQPQHF. The CDR3 DNA is TGTGCCAGCAGTTACTCGAGCGGTACTAGCAATCAGCCCCAGCATTTT.

The chain employs TRBV4-2 and TRBJ2-5; TRBD2 matches 9 bases. The CDR3 is 16 amino acids. Germline trimming cut 1 base from V and 5 bases from J; bases unmatched to any gene: 8. Germline CDR1 is LGHNA and CDR2 is YNFKEQ. CDR3 residues: CASSQVVSGGRETQYF. For the CDR3, the DNA is TGTGCCAGCAGCCAAGTAGTGAGCGGGGGGAGGGAGACCCAGTACTTC.

The chain recombines TRBV6-6 with TRBJ2-2; 8 bases match TRBD1. Losses at the gene ends were 11 bases for V and 1 base for J; bases not matched to a gene: 9. In germline, CDR1 is MNHNY, CDR2 SVGAGI (reference sequence). This CDR3 has 15 residues. The CDR3 region is CAGLSGQGNTGELFF. CDR3 DNA sequence: TGTGCCGGGCTTTCAGGACAGGGGAACACCGGGGAGCTGTTTTTT.

The sample holds one count of this clone. The chain joins TRBV7-2 to TRBJ1-6; 9 bases fit TRBD1. Germline V gives CDR1 SGHTA, CDR2 FQGNSA. The CDR3 sequence is 16 residues long. The ends lost 5 bases at V and 6 bases at J; junction bases unmatched: 8. CDR3 amino acids: CASSVSGTGLNSPLHF. DNA of the CDR3: TGTGCCAGCAGCGTCTCCGGGACAGGGCTTAATTCACCCCTCCACTTT.

On this clone itself: Other DNA sequences of this sample code for an identical CDR3. The chain employs TRBV4-2 and TRBJ2-3; TRBD1 might be the D (6 bases). The V gene's germline CDR1 is LGHNA and CDR2 YNFKEQ. This CDR3 region has 16 residues. V was cut by 0 bases and J by 1 base, with 11 bases left in between. CDR3 bases: TGTGCCAGCAGCCAAGAGGTGGCAGGGGGCACAGATACGCAGTATTTT. The encoded protein is CASSQEVAGGTDTQYF.

The chain recombines TRBV18 with TRBJ2-5, with D uncertain. Between the trimmed V and J ends, which lost 3 bases and 3 bases, there was a span of 11 bases. The CDR3 is 14 residues long. The germline CDR1 and CDR2 sequences are KGHSH and LQKENI. CDR3 DNA: TGTGCCAGCTCACCTCGCCAGAGCGAAGAGACCCAGTACTTC. Protein product: CASSPRQSEETQYF. Looking up the rest from reference TRBV18 and TRBJ2-5 gives the full variable domain: NAGVMQNPRHLVRRRGQEARLRCSPMKGHSHVYWYRQLPEEGLKFMVYLQKENIIDESGMPKERFSAEFPKEGPSILRIQQVVRGDSAAYFCASSPRQSEETQYFGPGTRLLVL.

The chain uses TRBV5-6 and TRBJ1-2, with TRBD1 as a possible D gene (6 bases). Trimming removed 2 bases at V and 7 bases at J, with 9 bases between. This CDR3 contains 12 residues. Germline V gene lookup returns CDR1 SGHDT and CDR2 YYEEEE. CDR3 nucleotide sequence: TGTGCCAGCAGCTTAGTGGGGGCTGGCTACACCTTC. Encoded protein: CASSLVGAGYTF.

This chain joins TRBV19 and TRBJ1-6, with D possibly matching TRBD1 (5 bases). The CDR3 runs 18 residues. V lost 1 base, J lost 5 bases, and 18 bases lay in between. The germline V gene has CDR1 LNHDA and CDR2 SQIVND (reference sequence). CDR3 DNA sequence: TGTGCCAGTAGTATAGCGCCCGGTTCAGGGTTCCATAATTCACCCCTCCACTTT. Its translation is CASSIAPGSGFHNSPLHF.

The gene calls are TRBV5-4 and TRBJ2-7; D remains ambiguous. This CDR3 contains 13 residues. In germline, CDR1 is SGHNT, CDR2 YYREEE (reference sequence). With 4 bases removed from V and 2 bases from J, the gap between germline ends came to 10 bases. Here the CDR3 reads CASSPATTYEQYF. The CDR3 region has the DNA TGTGCCAGCAGCCCGGCAACAACCTACGAGCAGTACTTC.

V usage is TRBV11-2 and J usage is TRBJ2-7; 7 bases agree with TRBD1. This CDR3 has 17 amino acids. The V gene end was trimmed by 1 base and the J gene end by 2 bases; junction bases not matched to a gene: 11. Germline CDR1 SGHAT, CDR2 FQNNGV. The CDR3 region is CASSLVLDHRGPYEQYF. The CDR3, as DNA: TGTGCCAGCAGCTTAGTACTAGATCACAGGGGTCCCTACGAGCAGTACTTC.